This record covers a single T cell receptor beta chain. What it binds is not known. The CDR3 totals 15 residues. V shed 0 bases and J 5 bases; nucleotides not matched to a gene: 4. Germline loops: CDR1 SGHRS, CDR2 YFSETQ. This sample is drawn from a study of shared clonotypes between healthy human individuals. The study, taken as a whole, reports: Across a handful of donors, naive CD4 shared roughly 5%, naive CD8 around 4%, memory CD4 roughly 2.3%, memory CD8 about 0.4%.

TCRdb keeps only in-frame clones here, not all; method: immunoSEQ multiplex PCR. The table has around 2.3 million clones, more than 90% seen once. The sequenced material came from naive CD4+ T cells sorted from blood. Subset given: CD45RA+ positively selected. The clonotype was recovered from a man between 18 and 29 years old in good health. The chain combines TRBV5-1 with TRBJ2-2; TRBD2 matches at 7 bases. The CDR3 region is CASSLGGTKTGELFF. The CDR3 DNA sequence: TGCGCCAGCAGCTTGGGTGGGACTAAGACCGGGGAGCTGTTTTTT.